The 2 T cell receptor beta chains in this list originate from one sample, sequenced in a study of blood T cell repertoires in COVID-19. Data came from immunoSEQ multiplex PCR; TCRdb stores just in-frame clones and leaves some out. This repertoire shows about 210,000 clones, about 87% found once; its top ten account for 1.2%. Material: PBMCs or T cells enriched from blood (not recorded which). All receptors come from a man aged 25 to 45 who had recovered from COVID-19.

In this sample, this clone turned up a few times. This chain uses TRBV4-1 with TRBJ2-2; TRBD2 aligns across 10 bases. V dropped 4 bases and J dropped 5; count of bases not matched to a gene: 7. The CDR3 spans 16 residues. Germline V gene lookup returns CDR1 MGHRA and CDR2 YSYEKL. CDR3 in amino acids: CASSRHLAGATGELFF. DNA of the CDR3: TGCGCCAGCAGCCGCCACCTAGCGGGGGCTACCGGGGAGCTGTTTTTT.

The gene calls are TRBV5-1 and TRBJ1-4, with 7 bases that match TRBD1. Germline V lookup: CDR1 SGHRS, CDR2 YFSETQ. The CDR3 is made up of 14 amino acids. Trimming cost V 5 bases and J 4 bases; bases outside gene matches: 5. CDR3 amino acids: CASRPTGNNEKLFF. For the CDR3, the DNA is TGCGCCAGCAGACCGACAGGGAATAATGAAAAACTGTTTTTT.